The clone carrying this T cell receptor beta chain was counted between two and nine times. What it binds is unknown. The CDR3 runs 13 residues. CDR1 is MDHEN, CDR2 SYDVKM, per germline. Trimming removed 2 bases at V and 9 bases at J, with 11 bases between. The sample comes from a study of cytomegalovirus exposure and HLA in healthy donors. Study-wide points: Cytomegalovirus status, reportedly, was diagnosed with high specificity and sensitivity by the classifier. In a later analysis, TCR beta V- and J-gene trimming was associated with a missense DCLRE1C variant.

Use of 60 Vbeta and 13 Jbeta primers characterized the PCR. Using immunoSEQ multiplex PCR, the repertoire was profiled, and TCRdb retains in-frame clones only, with some absent. This sample yields about 190,000 clones, of which 75% to 85% are seen a single time; about 0.8% belongs to the top ten. The chain carries TRBV28 and TRBJ2-1; tentative D call: TRBD2 (5 bases). The receptor was isolated from a woman in her late teens or twenties in good health and CMV-seronegative. Sequencing input: PBMCs. CDR3 residues: CASSLERASEQFF. As DNA, the CDR3 is TGTGCCAGCAGTTTAGAGAGGGCCAGTGAGCAGTTCTTC. The complete variable domain, with remaining parts taken from reference TRBV28 and TRBJ2-1, reads DVKVTQSSRYLVKRTGEKVFLECVQDMDHENMFWYRQDPGLGLRLIYFSYDVKMKEKGDIPEGYSVSREKKERFSLILESASTNQTSMYLCASSLERASEQFFGPGTRLTVL.